Presented here are 27 T cell receptor beta chains from one specimen sequenced in a study of memory CD4+ T cells and cytomegalovirus serostatus. Some clones are missing from TCRdb's copy, which holds only in-frame ones; the method was immunoSEQ multiplex PCR. Among around 99,000 clones listed, under 90% were seen once. The sort gate was single viable CD3+CD4+CD8-CD45RO+ cells for memory CD4+ T cells. Sequenced input: memory CD4+ T cells from blood. Receptors were obtained from an adult in good health and CMV-seropositive.

V is TRBV19 and J is TRBJ2-7; weak D call: TRBD2 (6 bases). From germline, CDR1 is LNHDA and CDR2 SQIVND (reference sequence). Between the trimmed V and J ends, which lost 11 bases and 1 base, there was a span of 15 bases. This CDR3 comprises 13 residues. The CDR3 coding sequence is TGTGCCGACCGACGCCGGGAGTCCTACGAGCAGTACTTC. It yields the protein CADRRRESYEQYF.

The chain links TRBV9 to TRBJ2-7, with TRBD2 matching 10 bases. V dropped 4 bases and J dropped 2; count of bases not matched to a gene: 9. Germline V gives CDR1 SGDLS, CDR2 YYNGEE. This CDR3 has 16 amino acids. In nucleotides, the CDR3 is TGTGCCAGCAGCCCCCGCAGCAGCGGGAGGGCCTACGAGCAGTACTTC. Its protein is CASSPRSSGRAYEQYF.

The rearrangement joins TRBV6-1 to TRBJ1-5; tentatively, D is TRBD1 (6 bases). The CDR3 length is 13 residues. CDR1 is MNHNS and CDR2 is SASEGT in the germline V gene. V shed 6 bases and J shed 6 bases, with 12 bases lying between them. CDR3 sequence reads: CASSRQEGQPQHF. For the CDR3, the DNA is TGTGCCAGCAGCAGACAGGAGGGTCAGCCCCAGCATTTT.

The genes are TRBV30 and TRBJ2-5, with D possibly matching TRBD2 (6 bases). Germline assignment: CDR1 GTSNPN and CDR2 SVGIG (reference sequence). The ends were cut back, 0 bases at V and 5 bases at J, with 7 bases in the middle. The CDR3 has 12 residues. The CDR3 nucleotides are TGTGCCTGGAGTGTCGGAGGGGAGACCCAGTACTTC. It specifies CAWSVGGETQYF.

The J gene is TRBJ1-2, the V gene TRBV19, with D perhaps TRBD1 (5 bases). Germline-derived CDR1 and CDR2 are LNHDA and SQIVND (reference sequence). Deletions cut 5 bases from V and 3 bases from J, with 19 bases between. This CDR3 spans 16 amino acids. The DNA of the CDR3 is TGTGCCAGTAGTCACCAGGGAGGGGCGCGGTACTATGGCTACACCTTC. It specifies CASSHQGGARYYGYTF.

The rearrangement joins TRBV7-9 to TRBJ2-4, with D possibly matching TRBD2 (6 bases). V was cut by 8 bases and J by 8 bases, with 16 bases left in between. Germline CDR1 reads SEHNR; CDR2 reads FQNEAQ (reference sequence). This CDR3 contains 13 residues. DNA of the CDR3: TGTGCCAGCGGGGACTCCCCGAGGGACATTCAGTACTTC. As protein: CASGDSPRDIQYF.

This chain joins TRBV5-8 and TRBJ2-3; TRBD1 might be the D (6 bases). The CDR3 covers 15 residues. The V end was cut by 0 bases, the J end by 7 bases, with 15 bases between. Germline CDR1 SGHTS, CDR2 YDEGEE. Written as DNA, the CDR3 is TGTGCCAGCAGCTTGGCCGGGCAGGGGTGGAATACGCAGTATTTT. This encodes CASSLAGQGWNTQYF.

This clone occurred a few times. The rearrangement links TRBV29-1 to TRBJ1-4, with 8 bases fitting TRBD1. This CDR3 is 13 amino acids long. With V trimmed by 7 bases and J by 8 bases, 9 bases remained unmatched. The V gene's germline CDR1 is SQVTM and CDR2 ANQGSEA. The CDR3 DNA reads TGCAGCGCCCAAACAGGGGGACGGGAAAAACTGTTTTTT. Protein product: CSAQTGGREKLFF.

The V gene is TRBV11-3, the J gene TRBJ2-2; 7 bases match TRBD1. Germline V gene lookup returns CDR1 SGHNT and CDR2 YENEEA. The CDR3 consists of 15 residues. The ends lost 5 bases at V and 4 bases at J; junction bases unmatched: 7. CDR3 region: CASSPRTGSTGELFF. In DNA form, the CDR3 reads TGTGCCAGCAGCCCCCGGACAGGTTCCACCGGGGAGCTGTTTTTT.

The V and J genes are TRBV5-1 and TRBJ2-5, with 7 bases matching TRBD2. The ends lost 0 bases at V and 3 bases at J; junction bases unmatched: 5. This CDR3 comprises 15 residues. In germline, CDR1 is SGHRS, CDR2 YFSETQ. For the CDR3, the DNA is TGCGCCAGCAGCTTGGGTGGGAGGGTCGAAGAGACCCAGTACTTC. Its protein is CASSLGGRVEETQYF.

The chain couples TRBV6-5 to TRBJ1-2, with 7 bases lining up with TRBD1. Germline V gives CDR1 MNHEY, CDR2 SVGAGI. With 6 bases clipped from V and 3 bases from J, the junction kept 10 bases outside the gene matches. This CDR3 has 15 residues. CDR3 sequence reads: CASRIQGGGYYGYTF. In nucleotides, the CDR3 is TGTGCCAGCAGGATCCAGGGGGGGGGCTACTATGGCTACACCTTC.

The chain employs TRBV5-1 and TRBJ1-2; D is unresolved. CDR1 SGHRS and CDR2 YFSETQ come from the germline V gene. The CDR3 sequence is 14 residues long. V was cut by 3 bases and J by 4 bases, with 13 bases left in between. CDR3 nucleotides: TGCGCCAGCAGCTCGGACGTGGGTCGCTATGGCTACACCTTC. Encoded protein: CASSSDVGRYGYTF.

The chain combines TRBV28 with TRBJ2-5; TRBD2 matches 9 bases. The J segment lost 2 bases and the V segment lost 4 bases, leaving 2 bases of the junction unmatched. CDR1 and CDR2 from the germline V gene are MDHEN and SYDVKM. This CDR3 region has 14 residues. The CDR3 reads CASSWTSAQETQYF. CDR3 coding DNA: TGTGCCAGCAGTTGGACTAGCGCGCAAGAGACCCAGTACTTC.

This clone was seen a single time. The J gene is TRBJ1-3, the V gene TRBV9; D uncertain. V lost 1 base to trimming and J lost 0 bases, with 14 bases between them. Germline CDR1 is SGDLS and CDR2 is YYNGEE. The CDR3 covers 17 residues. The CDR3 loop is CASSVSAQSHSGNTIYF. For the CDR3, the DNA is TGTGCCAGCAGCGTATCGGCCCAGTCACACTCTGGAAACACCATATATTTT. Filled out from reference TRBV9 and TRBJ1-3, the complete variable domain reads DSGVTQTPKHLITATGQRVTLRCSPRSGDLSVYWYQQSLDQGLQFLIQYYNGEERAKGNILERFSAQQFPDLHSELNLSSLELGDSALYFCASSVSAQSHSGNTIYFGEGSWLTVV.

The CDR3 here is CASSRQRDRGSEQYF. The CDR3 nucleotides are TGTGCCAGCAGCCGGCAAAGGGACAGGGGGTCCGAGCAGTACTTC. The chain employs TRBV4-2 and TRBJ2-7, with TRBD1 matching over 11 bases. The V gene's germline CDR1 is LGHNA and CDR2 YNFKEQ. The CDR3 runs 15 residues. V gave up 4 bases and J gave up 6 bases; unmatched junction bases: 8.

The chain has TRBV30 and TRBJ2-1, with 12 bases that match TRBD2. Germline CDR1 is GTSNPN and CDR2 is SVGIG (reference sequence). J was trimmed by 7 bases and V by 4 bases; bases with no gene match: 5. This CDR3 has 14 residues. CDR3 in DNA: TGTGCCTGGAAGGGGGGGACTAGCGGGAATGAGCAGTTCTTC. It translates to CAWKGGTSGNEQFF.

CDR3 nucleotide sequence: TGTGCCAGCAGTTACTCACAGGGGGCTAACTATGGCTACACCTTC. Translated: CASSYSQGANYGYTF. The gene calls are TRBV6-6 and TRBJ1-2; 8 bases line up with TRBD1. Germline CDR1 reads MNHNY; CDR2 reads SVGAGI (reference sequence). With V trimmed by 0 bases and J by 0 bases, 0 bases remained unmatched. The CDR3 has 15 amino acids.

In its sample, this clone was seen a few times. This chain uses TRBV10-3 with TRBJ1-5; TRBD1 is a possible D gene (6 bases). The CDR3 is made up of 13 amino acids. Trimming shortened V by 6 bases and J by 6 bases, and 12 bases separated the two germline ends. Per germline, CDR1 ENHRY and CDR2 SYGVKD. Here the CDR3 reads CAIRAGAGQPQHF. In DNA, the CDR3 is TGTGCCATCAGAGCGGGGGCAGGTCAGCCCCAGCATTTT.

This clone came up a few times. The chain recombines TRBV9 with TRBJ1-2; the D gene is possibly TRBD1 (5 bases). The CDR3 is 15 amino acids. The ends were cut back, 4 bases at V and 0 bases at J, with 13 bases in the middle. Per the germline V gene, CDR1 is SGDLS and CDR2 is YYNGEE. The CDR3 DNA sequence: TGTGCCAGCAGCATCGACGGGGCACCTAACTATGGCTACACCTTC. It codes for CASSIDGAPNYGYTF.

Only a few counts were recorded for this clone. V usage is TRBV5-1 and J usage is TRBJ1-1, with D possibly TRBD1 on 5 matching bases. Germline V lookup: CDR1 SGHRS, CDR2 YFSETQ. V was pared by 2 bases and J by 0 bases, with 8 bases between. This CDR3 region has 14 residues. DNA for the CDR3: TGCGCCAGCAGCTTCGACAGTTTGAACACTGAAGCTTTCTTT. Protein product: CASSFDSLNTEAFF.

The J gene is TRBJ1-4, the V gene TRBV30; D remains unclear. Germline assignment: CDR1 GTSNPN and CDR2 SVGIG (reference sequence). This CDR3 has 17 residues. The V end lost 7 bases, the J end lost 0 bases, and 21 bases lay between the germline ends. In DNA, the CDR3 is TGTGCCTCCACAAGGACCGCGTCAGGATCAACTAATGAAAAACTGTTTTTT. Translated: CASTRTASGSTNEKLFF. Full variable domain (remainder filled in from reference TRBV30 and TRBJ1-4): SQTIHQWPATLVQPVGSPLSLECTVEGTSNPNLYWYRQAAGRGLQLLFYSVGIGQISSEVPQNLSASRPQDRQFILSSKKLLLSDSGFYLCASTRTASGSTNEKLFFGSGTQLSVL.

V is TRBV4-1 and J is TRBJ1-2; tentative D call: TRBD1 (6 bases). This CDR3 has 14 residues. The germline V gene encodes CDR1 MGHRA and CDR2 YSYEKL. Trimming stripped 3 bases from V and 5 bases from J, with 13 bases between. The CDR3 loop reads CASSHGQKTYGYTF. For the CDR3, the DNA is TGCGCCAGCAGCCATGGACAGAAAACTTATGGCTACACCTTC.

J is TRBJ1-1 and V is TRBV7-9; D gene ambiguous. The V and J ends lost 3 bases and 1 base respectively, with 9 bases between them. The CDR3 is 14 residues long. CDR1 and CDR2 (germline): SEHNR, FQNEAQ (reference sequence). This CDR3 is CASSLQATNTEAFF. The CDR3, as DNA: TGTGCCAGCAGCTTGCAGGCCACGAACACTGAAGCTTTCTTT.

J is TRBJ1-2 and V is TRBV18, with a tentative D call TRBD1 (5 bases). V was clipped by 1 base and J by 5 bases, with 14 bases between them. The CDR3 contains 15 residues. In germline, CDR1 is KGHSH, CDR2 LQKENI. As DNA, the CDR3 is TGTGCCAGCTCACCACGGTCAGGGATTGGATATGGCTACACCTTC. This sequence encodes CASSPRSGIGYGYTF.

The chain has TRBV7-2 and TRBJ2-1; the D gene is possibly TRBD2 (6 bases). Germline loops: CDR1 SGHTA, CDR2 FQGNSA. The ends were cut back, 7 bases at V and 4 bases at J, with 14 bases in the middle. This CDR3 contains 14 residues. CDR3 DNA sequence: TGTGCCAGCAAACCGGGACTCTCTTACAATGAGCAGTTCTTC. It codes for CASKPGLSYNEQFF.

The genes are TRBV15 and TRBJ2-7; D remains ambiguous. V gave up 0 bases and J gave up 5 bases, with 14 bases separating them. There are 15 residues in the CDR3. Germline V gives CDR1 LNHNV, CDR2 YYDKDF (reference sequence). CDR3 nucleotides: TGTGCCACCAGCAGAGATCCCCGGCAGTTCAACGAGCAGTACTTC. This codes for CATSRDPRQFNEQYF.

V usage is TRBV11-3 and J usage is TRBJ2-5, with unresolved D. CDR1 is SGHNT and CDR2 is YENEEA in the germline V gene. V lost 5 bases and J 7 bases, leaving 32 bases between the germline ends. This CDR3 region has 19 residues. DNA for the CDR3: TGTGCCAGCAGCCATGCCTATGACGGATACTCAAGGACGGTGGGGACCCAGTACTTC. Protein product: CASSHAYDGYSRTVGTQYF.